These T cell receptor beta chains were read from a single sample in a study of cytomegalovirus exposure and HLA in healthy donors. Data came from immunoSEQ multiplex PCR; TCRdb stores just in-frame clones and leaves some out. The table includes 200,000 or so clones, more than 65% detected once. The specimen sequenced was PBMCs. These receptor sequences come from a woman in her 30s in good health and CMV-seropositive. The CDR3 runs from the conserved cysteine through the conserved F or W. Each record gives: J gene, CDR3 length, clone size, D gene, V gene, CDR3 protein, CDR3 DNA. A D gene is named only where the DNA matches it firmly. Rows may omit the clone size; those that give it use once, few, many or a size class.

TRBJ2-3,15,.,.,TRBV7-3,CASSSFPGPAAGQYF,TGTGCCAGCAGCTCATTCCCGGGCCCAGCGGCGGGGCAGTATTTT
TRBJ1-1,14,few,TRBD1,TRBV19,CASSTPGQLIEAFF,TGTGCCAGTAGTACCCCGGGACAGCTTATTGAAGCTTTCTTT
TRBJ2-6,15,.,.,TRBV28,CASSLGSSGANVLTF,TGTGCCAGCAGTCTAGGGAGCTCTGGGGCCAACGTCCTGACTTTC
TRBJ1-5,14,.,.,TRBV29-1,CSVKQGGRNQPQHF,TGCAGCGTGAAACAGGGAGGGAGAAATCAGCCCCAGCATTTT
TRBJ1-3,15,once,.,TRBV11-3,CASSLVYRAPNTIYF,TGTGCCAGCAGCTTAGTTTACAGGGCGCCCAACACCATATATTTT
TRBJ2-7,14,.,.,TRBV6-6,CASSYDEVSYEQYF,TGTGCCAGCAGTTACGACGAGGTTTCCTACGAGCAGTACTTC
TRBJ2-1,14,.,.,TRBV28,CASRPFLGGNEQFF,TGTGCCAGCAGACCCTTTCTGGGGGGCAATGAGCAGTTCTTC
TRBJ1-5,16,.,.,TRBV6-1,CASSDPGGAGWQPQHF,TGTGCCAGCAGTGACCCTGGGGGGGCCGGTTGGCAGCCCCAGCATTTT
TRBJ2-3,14,.,.,TRBV5-1,CASNRGGLTDTQYF,TGCGCCAGCAATAGGGGGGGACTGACAGATACGCAGTATTTT
TRBJ1-5,15,.,.,TRBV27,CASSLYWGGNQPQHF,TGTGCCAGCAGTTTATACTGGGGAGGCAATCAGCCCCAGCATTTT
TRBJ2-5,15,.,.,TRBV7-8,CASSLQTGTDGTQYF,TGTGCCAGCAGCTTACAAACAGGGACGGACGGGACCCAGTACTTC
TRBJ2-2,14,.,.,TRBV28,CASSYRSETGELFF,TGTGCCAGCAGTTATCGGAGCGAGACCGGGGAGCTGTTTTTT
TRBJ1-1,16,.,.,TRBV6-6,CASSYSKGPGNTEAFF,TGTGCCAGCAGTTACTCGAAGGGGCCCGGTAACACTGAAGCTTTCTTT
TRBJ2-7,13,.,TRBD1,TRBV2,CASSGGQGSEQYF,TGTGCCAGCAGTGGGGGACAGGGGAGCGAGCAGTACTTC
TRBJ2-1,13,.,TRBD1,TRBV10-1,CASSVNRGSEQFF,TGCGCCAGCAGTGTAAACAGGGGAAGTGAGCAGTTCTTC
TRBJ1-1,14,few,TRBD1,TRBV11-2,CASSFLTGGTEAFF,TGTGCCAGCAGCTTTCTAACAGGGGGCACTGAAGCTTTCTTT
TRBJ1-1,11,.,.,TRBV20-1,CSGLKNTEAFF,TGCAGTGGACTGAAGAACACTGAAGCTTTCTTT
TRBJ1-1,13,.,.,TRBV10-2,CASSEGRSTEAFF,TGCGCCAGCAGTGAGGGCCGGAGCACTGAAGCTTTCTTT
TRBJ2-4,17,.,.,TRBV7-9,CASSKDSVSSAKNIQYF,TGTGCCAGCAGCAAGGACAGCGTGAGTTCAGCCAAAAACATTCAGTACTTC
TRBJ2-7,14,.,.,TRBV10-3,CATESAFTRDEQYF,TGTGCCACGGAGTCGGCCTTCACCCGGGACGAGCAGTACTTC
TRBJ1-4,13,.,.,TRBV7-8,CASSRVRVEKLFF,TGTGCCAGCAGTCGCGTCAGGGTGGAAAAACTGTTTTTT
TRBJ2-1,14,.,TRBD2,TRBV18,CASSPGLTYNEQFF,TGTGCCAGCTCACCGGGACTAACGTACAATGAGCAGTTCTTC
TRBJ1-5,15,once,.,TRBV4-1,CASSQVLEGNQPQHF,TGCGCCAGCAGCCAAGTATTAGAGGGAAATCAGCCCCAGCATTTT
TRBJ2-3,16,.,TRBD1,TRBV9,CASSVGGDRVLVTQYF,TGTGCCAGCAGCGTAGGGGGGGACAGGGTTTTGGTTACGCAGTATTTT
TRBJ1-1,15,once,.,TRBV19,CASSIVVAANTEAFF,TGTGCCAGTAGTATCGTCGTGGCGGCGAACACTGAAGCTTTCTTT
TRBJ2-3,14,.,.,TRBV7-3,CASSPVRNTDTQYF,TGTGCCAGCAGCCCCGTGCGGAACACAGATACGCAGTATTTT
TRBJ1-5,14,.,TRBD1,TRBV6-5,CASRGTGVWQPQHF,TGTGCCAGCAGGGGGACAGGGGTTTGGCAGCCCCAGCATTTT
TRBJ1-5,13,.,.,TRBV10-1,CASSRGTTQPQHF,TGCGCCAGCAGCCGTGGCACCACTCAGCCCCAGCATTTT
TRBJ1-1,13,.,.,TRBV7-9,CASSLTGDTEAFF,TGTGCCAGCAGCCTAACAGGAGACACTGAAGCTTTCTTT
TRBJ2-3,15,.,.,TRBV29-1,CSVDELVLSTDTQYF,TGCAGCGTTGATGAACTAGTTCTTAGCACAGATACGCAGTATTTT
TRBJ2-5,15,.,.,TRBV4-3,CASSQDRGPKETQYF,TGCGCCAGCAGCCAAGACAGGGGCCCTAAAGAGACCCAGTACTTC
TRBJ1-2,13,.,.,TRBV11-2,CASKQGSHYGYTF,TGTGCCAGCAAACAGGGTTCCCATTATGGCTACACCTTC
TRBJ2-7,13,.,.,TRBV19,CASTGKGSYEQYF,TGTGCCAGCACAGGGAAAGGGTCCTACGAGCAGTACTTC
TRBJ2-7,14,.,TRBD1,TRBV5-1,CASSFRTGAYEQYF,TGCGCCAGCAGCTTTAGGACAGGGGCTTACGAGCAGTACTTC
TRBJ1-1,15,.,.,TRBV5-4,CASSLVGGSRTEAFF,TGTGCCAGCAGCTTGGTTGGGGGGAGTAGGACTGAAGCTTTCTTT
TRBJ2-2,18,.,TRBD2,TRBV2,CASRTGTSGRFLAGELFF,TGTGCCAGCAGAACCGGGACTAGCGGGAGATTTTTAGCGGGGGAGCTGTTTTTT
TRBJ1-3,17,.,.,TRBV7-8,CASSLRGIGNSGNTIYF,TGTGCCAGCAGCTTAAGGGGAATCGGAAACTCTGGAAACACCATATATTTT
TRBJ2-2,15,once,.,TRBV7-9,CASSFLSGAPGELFF,TGTGCCAGCAGCTTCCTTTCAGGGGCCCCCGGGGAGCTGTTTTTT
TRBJ1-2,15,few,TRBD1,TRBV15,CATSRETGGRDGYTF,TGTGCCACCAGCAGAGAGACAGGGGGACGGGATGGCTACACCTTC
TRBJ1-2,13,.,.,TRBV6-5,CASSYSTRDGYTF,TGTGCCAGCAGTTACTCGACGAGGGATGGCTACACCTTC
TRBJ2-5,17,.,.,TRBV7-7,CASSLAPGWRVGETQYF,TGTGCTAGCAGCTTAGCCCCCGGGTGGAGGGTGGGAGAGACCCAGTACTTC
TRBJ1-1,12,.,.,TRBV25-1,CASSEAGGAAFF,TGTGCCAGCAGTGAAGCGGGGGGTGCAGCTTTCTTT
TRBJ2-7,14,.,.,TRBV6-1,CASRRGNSNYEQYF,TGTGCCAGCCGGAGGGGAAACAGCAACTACGAGCAGTACTTC
TRBJ1-5,13,.,.,TRBV15,CATSREAAQPQHF,TGTGCCACCAGCAGAGAAGCCGCTCAGCCCCAGCATTTT
TRBJ2-1,15,.,.,TRBV4-2,CASSPQSARNNEQFF,TGTGCCAGCAGCCCCCAAAGCGCTAGAAACAATGAGCAGTTCTTC
TRBJ1-4,16,.,.,TRBV7-9,CASSRLKRATNEKLFF,TGTGCCAGCAGCCGATTGAAGAGGGCCACTAATGAAAAACTGTTTTTT
TRBJ2-5,14,.,.,TRBV25-1,CASSGTGHQETQYF,TGTGCCAGCAGTGGCACAGGGCACCAAGAGACCCAGTACTTC
TRBJ1-3,14,few,.,TRBV6-5,CASWSTGSGNTIYF,TGTGCCAGCTGGTCGACAGGATCTGGAAACACCATATATTTT
TRBJ2-1,13,few,.,TRBV21-1,CASSGRDSNEQFF,TGTGCCAGCAGCGGCCGGGACTCCAATGAGCAGTTCTTC
TRBJ2-1,17,.,.,TRBV21-1,CASSQEIGLGEYNEQFF,TGTGCCAGCAGCCAAGAGATCGGACTAGGGGAGTACAATGAGCAGTTCTTC
TRBJ1-3,16,.,.,TRBV4-3,CASSQDLGGAGNTIYF,TGCGCCAGCAGCCAAGATCTAGGAGGCGCAGGAAACACCATATATTTT
TRBJ2-1,16,.,TRBD1,TRBV11-2,CASSLDGQGPYNEQFF,TGTGCCAGCAGCTTAGATGGACAGGGACCGTACAATGAGCAGTTCTTC
TRBJ2-1,15,.,TRBD1,TRBV10-3,CAINTLGQSFNEQFF,TGTGCCATTAACACTTTGGGACAGTCATTCAATGAGCAGTTCTTC
TRBJ2-1,16,.,TRBD2,TRBV5-1,CASRGEGGRDSPEQFF,TGCGCCAGCAGGGGGGAAGGCGGGAGGGATTCTCCTGAGCAGTTCTTC
TRBJ2-3,17,.,TRBD1,TRBV7-9,CASSSLGGTPREDTQYF,TGTGCCAGCAGCTCCCTAGGGGGCACCCCGAGGGAAGATACGCAGTATTTT
TRBJ2-1,14,.,TRBD2,TRBV2,CATLHSGPYNEQFF,TGTGCCACCCTACATAGCGGGCCGTACAATGAGCAGTTCTTC
TRBJ1-1,13,few,.,TRBV19,CASSMGGDTEAFF,TGTGCCAGTAGTATGGGCGGGGACACTGAAGCTTTCTTT
TRBJ2-7,18,.,TRBD1,TRBV27,CASSPIRTGEVGVYEQYF,TGTGCCAGCAGTCCCATTCGGACAGGGGAGGTAGGTGTCTACGAGCAGTACTTC
TRBJ2-7,14,.,TRBD1,TRBV11-1,CASSSGTASYEQYF,TGTGCCAGCAGCTCGGGGACAGCCTCCTACGAGCAGTACTTC
TRBJ1-2,17,.,TRBD1,TRBV9,CASSVGVRIEGAHGYTF,TGTGCCAGCAGCGTGGGGGTGAGGATCGAGGGGGCGCATGGCTACACCTTC